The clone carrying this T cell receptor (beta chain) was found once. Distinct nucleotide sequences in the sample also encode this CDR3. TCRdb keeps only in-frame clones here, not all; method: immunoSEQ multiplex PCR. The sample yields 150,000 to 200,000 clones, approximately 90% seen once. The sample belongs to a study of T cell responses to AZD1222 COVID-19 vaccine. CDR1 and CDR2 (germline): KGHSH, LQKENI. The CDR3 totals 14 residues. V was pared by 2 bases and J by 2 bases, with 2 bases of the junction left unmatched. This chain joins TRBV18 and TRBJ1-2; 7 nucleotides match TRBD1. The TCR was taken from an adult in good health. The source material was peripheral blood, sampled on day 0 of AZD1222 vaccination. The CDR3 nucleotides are TGTGCCAGCTCACCAGACAGGGCAAACTATGGCTACACCTTC. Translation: CASSPDRANYGYTF.